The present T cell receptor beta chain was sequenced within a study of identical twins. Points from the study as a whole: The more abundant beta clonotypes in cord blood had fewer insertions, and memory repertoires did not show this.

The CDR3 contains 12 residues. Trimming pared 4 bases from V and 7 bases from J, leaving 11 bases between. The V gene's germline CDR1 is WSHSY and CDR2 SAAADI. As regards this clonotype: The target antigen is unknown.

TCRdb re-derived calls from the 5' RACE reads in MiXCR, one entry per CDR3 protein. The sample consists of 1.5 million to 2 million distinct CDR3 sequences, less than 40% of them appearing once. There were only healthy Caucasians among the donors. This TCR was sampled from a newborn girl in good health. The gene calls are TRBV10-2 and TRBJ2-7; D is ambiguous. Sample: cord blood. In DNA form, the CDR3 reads TGCGCCAGCAGTGTTGCCCCTGCTGAGCAGTACTTC. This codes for CASSVAPAEQYF.